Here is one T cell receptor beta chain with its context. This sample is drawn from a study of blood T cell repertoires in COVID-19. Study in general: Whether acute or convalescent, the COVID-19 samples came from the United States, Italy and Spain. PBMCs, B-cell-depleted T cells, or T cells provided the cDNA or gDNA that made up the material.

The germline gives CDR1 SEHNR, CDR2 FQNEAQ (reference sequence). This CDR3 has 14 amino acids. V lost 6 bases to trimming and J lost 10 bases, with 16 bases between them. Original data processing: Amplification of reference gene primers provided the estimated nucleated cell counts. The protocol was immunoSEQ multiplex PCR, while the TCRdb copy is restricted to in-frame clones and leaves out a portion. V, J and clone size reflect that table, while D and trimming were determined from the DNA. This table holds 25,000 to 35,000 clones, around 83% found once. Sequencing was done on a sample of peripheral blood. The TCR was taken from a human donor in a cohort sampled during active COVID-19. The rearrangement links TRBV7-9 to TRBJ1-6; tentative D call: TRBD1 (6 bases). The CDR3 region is CASRGDNRVSPLHF. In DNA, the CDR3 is TGTGCCAGCAGAGGCGACAACAGGGTCTCACCCCTCCACTTT.